Presented here are 6 T cell receptor beta chains from one specimen sequenced in a study of blood T cells in healthy people across ages. Using a J-beta primer mix together with a sample-barcoded 5' primer, a second PCR was run for about 6 to 11 cycles. TCRdb processed the 5' RACE reads anew with MiXCR; each CDR3 protein has one entry. The sample includes about 900,000 distinct CDR3 sequences, around 68% of them seen just once. Sequenced material: blood. The source is a man aged 25 to 40 in good health.

This chain uses TRBV6-5 with TRBJ1-5; possible D gene TRBD1, 6 bases. The germline CDR1 and CDR2 sequences are MNHEY and SVGAGI. The CDR3 contains 15 residues. Trimming took 0 bases from V and 5 from J, leaving 11 bases between them. The CDR3 loop is CASSYSSGADQPQHF. DNA for the CDR3: TGTGCCAGCAGTTACTCGTCAGGGGCGGATCAGCCCCAGCATTTT.

This clonotype was seen more than once but under ten times. The gene calls are TRBV2 and TRBJ2-4, with D perhaps matching TRBD1 (5 bases). The germline gives CDR1 SNHLY, CDR2 FYNNEI. The CDR3 sequence is 13 residues long. V was shortened by 6 bases and J by 3 bases, with 9 bases between the two germline ends. The DNA of the CDR3 is TGTGCCAGCAGCCAGACAGTCAAAAACATTCAGTACTTC. Its translation is CASSQTVKNIQYF. The whole variable domain, filled in from reference TRBV2 and TRBJ2-4, reads EPEVTQTPSHQVTQMGQEVILRCVPISNHLYFYWYRQILGQKVEFLVSFYNNEISEKSEIFDDQFSVERPDGSNFTLKIRSTKLEDSAMYFCASSQTVKNIQYFGAGTRLSVL.

This clonotype showed up just a few times. The rearrangement joins TRBV9 to TRBJ2-1; possibly TRBD2 for D (5 bases). The CDR3 covers 13 residues. V lost 0 bases and J lost 7, with 8 bases in between. The germline V gene has CDR1 SGDLS and CDR2 YYNGEE. The CDR3 sequence: CASSVVGINEQFF. The CDR3 region has the DNA TGTGCCAGCAGCGTAGTCGGGATTAATGAGCAGTTCTTC.

The J gene is TRBJ2-3, the V gene TRBV6-6, with TRBD1 identical over 7 bases. Germline CDR1 and CDR2: MNHNY and SVGAGI (reference sequence). J lost 6 bases, V lost 7 bases, and 4 bases had no gene match. The CDR3 runs to 12 residues. CDR3 protein: CASTPTGDTQYF. The CDR3 nucleotides read TGTGCCAGCACCCCGACAGGGGATACGCAGTATTTT.

This clonotype was observed once. The chain couples TRBV28 to TRBJ1-1; no definite D call. V dropped 7 bases and J dropped 6 bases, with 18 bases sitting between them. Germline-derived CDR1 and CDR2 are MDHEN and SYDVKM. This CDR3 comprises 14 residues. The CDR3 here is CASTPSGRWAEAFF. In DNA form, the CDR3 reads TGTGCCAGCACCCCGTCGGGCAGATGGGCTGAAGCTTTCTTT.

J is TRBJ2-7 and V is TRBV7-9; 11 positions agree with TRBD2. The CDR3 has 14 amino acids. Germline CDR1 and CDR2: SEHNR and FQNEAQ (reference sequence). V was pared by 7 bases and J by 3 bases, with 5 bases of the junction left unmatched. CDR3 sequence reads: CASTGLAGGYEQYF. Written as DNA, the CDR3 is TGTGCCAGCACCGGGCTAGCGGGGGGCTACGAGCAGTACTTC. The full variable domain, rest sourced from reference TRBV7-9 and TRBJ2-7, is DTGVSQNPRHKITKRGQNVTFRCDPISEHNRLYWYRQTLGQGPEFLTYFQNEAQLEKSRLLSDRFSAERPKGSFSTLEIQRTEQGDSAMYLCASTGLAGGYEQYFGPGTRLTVT.